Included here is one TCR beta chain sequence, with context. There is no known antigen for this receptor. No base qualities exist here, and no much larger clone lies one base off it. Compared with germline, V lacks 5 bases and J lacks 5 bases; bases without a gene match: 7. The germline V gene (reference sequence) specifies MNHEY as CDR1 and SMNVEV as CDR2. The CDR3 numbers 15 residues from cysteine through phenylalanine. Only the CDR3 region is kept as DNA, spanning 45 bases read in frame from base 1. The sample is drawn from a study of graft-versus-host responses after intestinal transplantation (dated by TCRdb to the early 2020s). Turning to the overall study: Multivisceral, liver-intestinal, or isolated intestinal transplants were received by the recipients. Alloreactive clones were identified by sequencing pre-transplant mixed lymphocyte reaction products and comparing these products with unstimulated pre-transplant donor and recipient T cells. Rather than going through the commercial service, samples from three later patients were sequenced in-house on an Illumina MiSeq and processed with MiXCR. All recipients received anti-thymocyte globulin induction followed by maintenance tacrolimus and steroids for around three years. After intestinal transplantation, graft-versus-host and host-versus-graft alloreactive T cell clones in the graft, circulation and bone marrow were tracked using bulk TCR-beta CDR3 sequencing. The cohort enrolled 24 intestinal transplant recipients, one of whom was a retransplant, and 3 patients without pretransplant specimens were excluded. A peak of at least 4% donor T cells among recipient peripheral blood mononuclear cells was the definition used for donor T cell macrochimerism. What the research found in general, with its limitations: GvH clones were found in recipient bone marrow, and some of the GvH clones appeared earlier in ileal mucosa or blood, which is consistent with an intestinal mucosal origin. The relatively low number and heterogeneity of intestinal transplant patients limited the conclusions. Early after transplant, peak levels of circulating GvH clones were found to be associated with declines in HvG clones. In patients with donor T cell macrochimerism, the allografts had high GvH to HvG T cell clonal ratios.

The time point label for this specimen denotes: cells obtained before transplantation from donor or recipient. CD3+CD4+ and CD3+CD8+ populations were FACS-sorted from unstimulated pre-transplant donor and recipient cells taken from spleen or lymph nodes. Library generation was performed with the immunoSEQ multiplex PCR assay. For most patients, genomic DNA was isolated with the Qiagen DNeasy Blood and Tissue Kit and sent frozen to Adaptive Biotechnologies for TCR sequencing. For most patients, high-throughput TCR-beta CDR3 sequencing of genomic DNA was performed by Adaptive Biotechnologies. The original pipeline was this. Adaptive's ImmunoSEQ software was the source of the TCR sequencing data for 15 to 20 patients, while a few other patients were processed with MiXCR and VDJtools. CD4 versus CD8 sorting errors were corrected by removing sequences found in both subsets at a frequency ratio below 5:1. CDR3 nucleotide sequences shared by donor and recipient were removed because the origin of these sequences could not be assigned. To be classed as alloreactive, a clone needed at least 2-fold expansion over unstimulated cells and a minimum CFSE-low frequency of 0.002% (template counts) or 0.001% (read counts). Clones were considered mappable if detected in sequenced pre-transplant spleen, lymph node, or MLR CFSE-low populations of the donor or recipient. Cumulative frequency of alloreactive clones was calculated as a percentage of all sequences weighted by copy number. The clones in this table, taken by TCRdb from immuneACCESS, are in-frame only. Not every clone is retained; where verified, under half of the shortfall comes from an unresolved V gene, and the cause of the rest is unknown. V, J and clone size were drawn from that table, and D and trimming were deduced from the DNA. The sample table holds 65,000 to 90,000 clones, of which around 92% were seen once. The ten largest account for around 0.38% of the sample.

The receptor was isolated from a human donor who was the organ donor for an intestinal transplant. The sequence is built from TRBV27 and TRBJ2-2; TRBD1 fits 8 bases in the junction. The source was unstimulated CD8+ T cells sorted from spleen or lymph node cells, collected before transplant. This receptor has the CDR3 CASSAGTGLTGELFF. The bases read TGTGCCAGCAGTGCCGGGACAGGTTTAACCGGGGAGCTGTTTTTT.